The present T cell receptor beta chain was sequenced within a study of T cell responses to AZD1222 COVID-19 vaccine. Overall study results and limits: The study found Spike-specific TCR breadth and depth rose after two AZD1222 doses. Nearly half of spike-specific TCRs reportedly target unmutated variant regions.

The CDR3 consists of 15 residues. Germline V gene lookup returns CDR1 ENHRY and CDR2 SYGVKD. V lost 0 bases and J lost 1, with 7 bases in between. Remarks on this clone: The antigen remains undetermined.

Assay: immunoSEQ multiplex PCR; the TCRdb copy retains only in-frame clones and omits some. The sample holds over 130,000 clones, roughly 90% seen once. Combined were second doses at about 4 or about 12 weeks. This TCR came from an adult who received the AZD1222 COVID-19 vaccine. The chain is built from TRBV10-3 and TRBJ1-5; D gene unclear. Source: peripheral blood, taken 28 days after the second AZD1222 dose. The CDR3 sequence is CAISESFYSNQPQHF. For the CDR3, the DNA is TGTGCCATCAGTGAGTCGTTCTACAGCAATCAGCCCCAGCATTTT.